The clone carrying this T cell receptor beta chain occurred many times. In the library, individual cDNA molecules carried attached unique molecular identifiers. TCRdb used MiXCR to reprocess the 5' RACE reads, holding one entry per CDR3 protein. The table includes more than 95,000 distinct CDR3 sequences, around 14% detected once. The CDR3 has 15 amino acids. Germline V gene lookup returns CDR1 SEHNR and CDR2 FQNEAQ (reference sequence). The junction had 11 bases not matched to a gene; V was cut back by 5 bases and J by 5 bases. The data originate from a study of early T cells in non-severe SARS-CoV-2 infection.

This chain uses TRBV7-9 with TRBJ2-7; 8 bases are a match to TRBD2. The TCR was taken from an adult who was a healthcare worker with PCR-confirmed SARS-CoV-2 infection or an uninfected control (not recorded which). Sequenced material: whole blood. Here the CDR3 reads CASSPLRGGRDEQYF. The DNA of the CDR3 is TGTGCCAGCAGCCCCCTCCGGGGGGGAAGGGACGAGCAGTACTTC. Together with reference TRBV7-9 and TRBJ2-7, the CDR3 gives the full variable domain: DTGVSQNPRHKITKRGQNVTFRCDPISEHNRLYWYRQTLGQGPEFLTYFQNEAQLEKSRLLSDRFSAERPKGSFSTLEIQRTEQGDSAMYLCASSPLRGGRDEQYFGPGTRLTVT.